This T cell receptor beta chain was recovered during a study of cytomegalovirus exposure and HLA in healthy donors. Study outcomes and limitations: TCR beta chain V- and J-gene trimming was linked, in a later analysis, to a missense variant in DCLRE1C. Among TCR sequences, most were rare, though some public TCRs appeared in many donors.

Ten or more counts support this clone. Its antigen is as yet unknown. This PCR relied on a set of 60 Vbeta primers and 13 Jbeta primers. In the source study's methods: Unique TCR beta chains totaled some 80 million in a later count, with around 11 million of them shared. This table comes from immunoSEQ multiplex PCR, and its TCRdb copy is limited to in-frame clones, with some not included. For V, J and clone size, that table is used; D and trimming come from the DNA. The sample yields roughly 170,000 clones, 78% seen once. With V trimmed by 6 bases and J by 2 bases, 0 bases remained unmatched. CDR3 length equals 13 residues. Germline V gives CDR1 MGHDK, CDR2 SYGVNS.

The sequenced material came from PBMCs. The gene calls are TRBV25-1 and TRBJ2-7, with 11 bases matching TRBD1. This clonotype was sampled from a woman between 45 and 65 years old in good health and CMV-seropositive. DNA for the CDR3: TGTGCCAGCAGGGGACAGGGGGCCTACGAGCAGTACTTC. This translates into CASRGQGAYEQYF.